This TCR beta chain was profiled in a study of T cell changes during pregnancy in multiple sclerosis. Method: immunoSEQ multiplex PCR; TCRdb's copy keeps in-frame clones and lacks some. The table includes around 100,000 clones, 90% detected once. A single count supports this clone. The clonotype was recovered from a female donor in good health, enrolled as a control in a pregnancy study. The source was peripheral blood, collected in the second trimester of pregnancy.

The CDR3 DNA follows: TGTGCCAGCAGTGTCCGGGGGGAGGATACGCAGTATTTT. Encoded protein: CASSVRGEDTQYF. The chain joins TRBV2 to TRBJ2-3, with 7 bases lining up with TRBD2. Per germline, CDR1 SNHLY and CDR2 FYNNEI. The ends lost 4 bases at V and 6 bases at J; junction bases unmatched: 4. There are 13 residues in the CDR3.